These 7 T cell receptor beta chains were sequenced from one sample in a study of shared clonotypes between healthy human individuals. Clones were sequenced by immunoSEQ multiplex PCR, and TCRdb holds only the in-frame ones, with some missing. The data contain some 800,000 clones, 90% to 95% of them singletons. The naive CD8 subset, CD45RO-negative cells positively selected for CCR7, excluded terminally differentiated effector memory CD45RA+ cells. Material for sequencing was naive CD8+ T cells sorted from blood. The source of these receptors is a man in his thirties or forties in good health.

The rearrangement uses TRBV5-6 and TRBJ2-1; 10 nucleotides agree with TRBD1. The CDR3 is made up of 16 amino acids. From germline, CDR1 is SGHDT and CDR2 YYEEEE. V trimming: 4 bases; J trimming: 2 bases; junction bases outside the gene matches: 6. Here the CDR3 DNA reads TGTGCCAGCAGCGTGGGGACAGGGGCTACCTACAATGAGCAGTTCTTC. It specifies CASSVGTGATYNEQFF.

The V gene is TRBV18, the J gene TRBJ2-1, with a weak D call TRBD2 (6 bases). Germline-derived CDR1 and CDR2 are KGHSH and LQKENI. The CDR3 consists of 17 residues. Deletions cut 3 bases from V and 5 bases from J, with 20 bases between. This CDR3 reads CASSPAEGLKGHNEQFF. In DNA, the CDR3 is TGTGCCAGCTCACCGGCGGAGGGACTCAAGGGACACAATGAGCAGTTCTTC.

The chain uses TRBV28 and TRBJ1-5, with D possibly matching TRBD1 (6 bases). The CDR3 consists of 15 residues. Looked up from germline, CDR1 is MDHEN and CDR2 is SYDVKM. V lost 2 bases and J 1 base, leaving 9 bases between the germline ends. The CDR3 nucleotides read TGTGCCAGCAGTTTAGTTACAGGGAGCAATCAGCCCCAGCATTTT. Translating it yields CASSLVTGSNQPQHF.

The V call is TRBV29-1, the J call TRBJ2-1, with D possibly TRBD2 on 6 matching bases. This CDR3 has 13 amino acids. Trimming pared 4 bases from V and 2 bases from J, leaving 9 bases between. Germline V lookup: CDR1 SQVTM, CDR2 ANQGSEA. The CDR3 region is CSVAIAAYNEQFF. The CDR3 DNA is TGCAGCGTTGCTATAGCGGCCTACAATGAGCAGTTCTTC.

Of note for this clone: This specimen includes other DNA sequences encoding the same CDR3. The chain joins TRBV27 to TRBJ2-7; D unclear. Looked up from germline, CDR1 is MNHEY and CDR2 is SMNVEV (reference sequence). The CDR3 runs to 12 residues. V lost 4 bases and J 6 bases, leaving 10 bases between the germline ends. The CDR3 region is CASSSPLREQYF. The CDR3 DNA reads as TGTGCCAGCAGTTCGCCTTTGCGCGAGCAGTACTTC.

V is TRBV27 and J is TRBJ2-1; possible D gene TRBD1, 5 bases. V was shortened by 10 bases and J by 7 bases, with 8 bases between the two germline ends. Germline values: CDR1 MNHEY, CDR2 SMNVEV (reference sequence). This CDR3 comprises 10 residues. This CDR3 reads CAIGDNEQFF. The CDR3 coding sequence is TGTGCCATAGGGGATAATGAGCAGTTCTTC.

This chain connects TRBV2 to TRBJ1-1, with D unclear. There are 10 residues in the CDR3. CDR1 SNHLY and CDR2 FYNNEI come from the germline V gene. V gave up 10 bases and J gave up 6 bases, with 9 bases separating them. The CDR3 coding sequence is TGTGCCACAAAGGTCTCTGAAGCTTTCTTT. Translation: CATKVSEAFF.